This TCR beta chain was recovered during a study of identical twins. Study-wide points: Abundant beta clonotypes from cord blood had fewer insertions, unlike memory repertoires, which showed none. For monozygotic twins, models underestimated out-of-frame TCR alpha sharing.

Unique molecular identifiers were in the cDNA, with template-switch universal primer binding. TCRdb re-called the 5' RACE reads through MiXCR, storing one row per CDR3 protein. The sample comprises some 1,700,000 distinct CDR3 sequences, more than 30% of which are singletons, and around 0.25% rests with the top ten. Trimming took off 4 bases at V and 5 bases at J, with 8 bases between the two ends. The CDR3 loop spans 12 amino acids. Germline CDR1 and CDR2: SEHNR and FQNEAQ (reference sequence). This clonotype was seen only a few times. The antigen is not known. This sequence was found in a newborn girl in good health. The specimen sequenced was cord blood. This chain connects TRBV7-9 to TRBJ1-1; no clear D gene. The CDR3, as DNA: TGTGCCAGCAGCTCGCGTTGGACTGAAGCTTTCTTT. Translating it yields CASSSRWTEAFF.